These T cell receptor beta chains were read from a single sample in a study of vaccination and CD4 T cells after COVID-19. Their antigens remain unidentified. TCRdb reanalysed the PCR reads using MiXCR and keeps one entry per CDR3 protein. The table lists 8,500 to 10,000 distinct CDR3 sequences, around three fifths of them singletons. The material sequenced was CD4+ T cells from blood, cultured in vitro. These receptors were taken from a human donor in good health. The CDR3 runs from the conserved cysteine through the conserved F or W. The order of the fields is J gene, clone size, CDR3 length, V gene, D gene, CDR3 DNA, CDR3 protein. A D gene is named only where the DNA matches it firmly. Rows give clone size only sometimes, using once, few, many, or a class for an expanded clone.

J gene: TRBJ1-1; clone size: .; CDR3 length: 16; V gene: TRBV6-2/TRBV6-3; D gene: TRBD1; CDR3 DNA: TGTGCCAGCAGTTACTCTGGGGACAGGACGGGCACTGAAGCTTTCTTT; CDR3 protein: CASSYSGDRTGTEAFF
J gene: TRBJ1-2; clone size: .; CDR3 length: 12; V gene: TRBV19; D gene: .; CDR3 DNA: TGTGCCAGTAGTATAGTTCGTGGGGGCTACACCTTC; CDR3 protein: CASSIVRGGYTF
J gene: TRBJ1-1; clone size: few; CDR3 length: 14; V gene: TRBV20-1; D gene: .; CDR3 DNA: TGCAGTGCTAGAGGTGAGGGTTCGGGCACTGAAGCTTTCTTT; CDR3 protein: CSARGEGSGTEAFF
J gene: TRBJ1-1; clone size: .; CDR3 length: 15; V gene: TRBV7-8; D gene: .; CDR3 DNA: TGTGCCAGCAGCTTAGTGGCAGGAATGAACACTGAAGCTTTCTTT; CDR3 protein: CASSLVAGMNTEAFF
J gene: TRBJ1-4; clone size: .; CDR3 length: 12; V gene: TRBV12-3/TRBV12-4; D gene: .; CDR3 DNA: TGTGCCAGCAGTCCTGAATTCGGAAAACTGTTTTTT; CDR3 protein: CASSPEFGKLFF
J gene: TRBJ2-1; clone size: .; CDR3 length: 14; V gene: TRBV6-1; D gene: TRBD1; CDR3 DNA: TGTGCCAGCAGTGCAGGACAGGGGTGGAGTGAGCAGTTCTTC; CDR3 protein: CASSAGQGWSEQFF
J gene: TRBJ1-2; clone size: few; CDR3 length: 14; V gene: TRBV20-1; D gene: .; CDR3 DNA: TGCAGTGCTACAACCCGGGACGGCAACTATGGCTACACCTTC; CDR3 protein: CSATTRDGNYGYTF
J gene: TRBJ1-1; clone size: .; CDR3 length: 17; V gene: TRBV6-5; D gene: .; CDR3 DNA: TGTGCCAGCAGTTACTCGATATCTGCACAGACGAACACTGAAGCTTTCTTT; CDR3 protein: CASSYSISAQTNTEAFF
J gene: TRBJ2-7; clone size: .; CDR3 length: 15; V gene: TRBV6-5; D gene: .; CDR3 DNA: TGTGCCAGCAGTTCAGTCGGGGGGCACCCCGTCGAGCAGTACTTC; CDR3 protein: CASSSVGGHPVEQYF
J gene: TRBJ1-6; clone size: few; CDR3 length: 16; V gene: TRBV20-1; D gene: TRBD1; CDR3 DNA: TGCAGTGCCGCCAGGCCAGGGGGGACCTATAATTCACCCCTCCACTTT; CDR3 protein: CSAARPGGTYNSPLHF
J gene: TRBJ1-1; clone size: .; CDR3 length: 14; V gene: TRBV7-9; D gene: TRBD1; CDR3 DNA: TGTGCCAGCAGCTTTATGGCAGGGGGCGACGAAGCTTTCTTT; CDR3 protein: CASSFMAGGDEAFF
J gene: TRBJ1-2; clone size: .; CDR3 length: 13; V gene: TRBV28; D gene: .; CDR3 DNA: TGTGCCAGCAGTTTAACAGAATCCTATGGCTACACCTTC; CDR3 protein: CASSLTESYGYTF
J gene: TRBJ2-6; clone size: .; CDR3 length: 17; V gene: TRBV19; D gene: TRBD1; CDR3 DNA: TGTGCCAGTCTCTCCCCGGGACAGGGTTCCGGGGCCAACGTCCTGACTTTC; CDR3 protein: CASLSPGQGSGANVLTF
J gene: TRBJ1-6; clone size: .; CDR3 length: 15; V gene: TRBV19; D gene: TRBD1; CDR3 DNA: TGTGCCAGTAGTATCACCGGGACAGGTTCACAGACCCTCCACTTT; CDR3 protein: CASSITGTGSQTLHF
J gene: TRBJ2-4; clone size: .; CDR3 length: 17; V gene: TRBV11-2; D gene: TRBD2; CDR3 DNA: TGTGCCAGCAGCTTAGTAGTAGCGGGAGGGCCTCGAAACATTCAGTACTTC; CDR3 protein: CASSLVVAGGPRNIQYF
J gene: TRBJ1-2; clone size: .; CDR3 length: 11; V gene: TRBV7-8; D gene: .; CDR3 DNA: TGTGCCAGCAGCTCCCATGGGGGCCACACCTTC; CDR3 protein: CASSSHGGHTF
J gene: TRBJ2-5; clone size: once; CDR3 length: 15; V gene: TRBV19; D gene: TRBD1; CDR3 DNA: TGTGCCAGTAGCAAAAGGACAGGGGGAAAGGAGACCCAGTACTTC; CDR3 protein: CASSKRTGGKETQYF
J gene: TRBJ1-2; clone size: once; CDR3 length: 13; V gene: TRBV19; D gene: .; CDR3 DNA: TGTGCCAGTAGTATCCAGGGGACCTATGGCTACACCTTC; CDR3 protein: CASSIQGTYGYTF
J gene: TRBJ2-3; clone size: .; CDR3 length: 15; V gene: TRBV7-2; D gene: TRBD2; CDR3 DNA: TGTGCCAGCAGCTTACCTAGCGGGAGGAAAGATACGCAGTATTTT; CDR3 protein: CASSLPSGRKDTQYF
J gene: TRBJ1-6; clone size: once; CDR3 length: 13; V gene: TRBV5-4; D gene: TRBD1; CDR3 DNA: TGTGCCAGCAACGACAGGGGAAAGTCACCCCTCCACTTT; CDR3 protein: CASNDRGKSPLHF
J gene: TRBJ1-5; clone size: .; CDR3 length: 13; V gene: TRBV6-2/TRBV6-3; D gene: .; CDR3 DNA: TGTGCCAGCACCGGAGGGTTCGGTCAGCCCCAGCATTTT; CDR3 protein: CASTGGFGQPQHF
J gene: TRBJ2-2; clone size: .; CDR3 length: 13; V gene: TRBV7-9; D gene: .; CDR3 DNA: TGTGCCAGCGAAACCACGAACACCGGGGAGCTGTTTTTT; CDR3 protein: CASETTNTGELFF
J gene: TRBJ1-5; clone size: .; CDR3 length: 12; V gene: TRBV19; D gene: .; CDR3 DNA: TGTGCCAGTACAGAGGGTAATCAGCCCCAGCATTTT; CDR3 protein: CASTEGNQPQHF
J gene: TRBJ1-2; clone size: .; CDR3 length: 14; V gene: TRBV5-4; D gene: .; CDR3 DNA: TGTGCCAGCAGCTTAGACAGGCAGGCCAATGGCTACACCTTC; CDR3 protein: CASSLDRQANGYTF